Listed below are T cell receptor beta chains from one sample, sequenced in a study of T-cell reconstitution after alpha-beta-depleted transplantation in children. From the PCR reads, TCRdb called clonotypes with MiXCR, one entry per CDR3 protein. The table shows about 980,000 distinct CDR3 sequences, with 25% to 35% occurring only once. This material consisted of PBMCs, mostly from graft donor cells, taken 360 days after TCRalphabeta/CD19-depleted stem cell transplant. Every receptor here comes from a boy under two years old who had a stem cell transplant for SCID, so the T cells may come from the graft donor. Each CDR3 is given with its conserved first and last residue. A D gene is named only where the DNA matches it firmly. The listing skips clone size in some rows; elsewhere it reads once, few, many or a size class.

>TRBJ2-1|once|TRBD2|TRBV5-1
CASSLVASGPYNEQFF
TGCGCCAGCAGCTTGGTGGCTAGCGGTCCCTACAATGAGCAGTTCTTC
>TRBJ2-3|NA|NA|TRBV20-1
CSVGRVNTDTQYF
TGCAGCGTGGGCAGGGTGAACACAGATACGCAGTATTTT
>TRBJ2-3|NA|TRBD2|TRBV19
CASHHPGGSTDTQYF
TGTGCCAGCCACCACCCCGGGGGGAGCACAGATACGCAGTATTTT
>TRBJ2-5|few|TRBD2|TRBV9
CASSVRPGLAGIQETQYF
TGTGCCAGCAGCGTTCGGCCGGGACTAGCGGGGATTCAAGAGACCCAGTACTTC
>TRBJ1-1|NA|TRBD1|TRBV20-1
CSAGHTGGITEAFF
TGCAGTGCTGGACATACAGGGGGCATCACTGAAGCTTTCTTT
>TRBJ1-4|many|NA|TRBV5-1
CASSYTAQARNEKLFF
TGCGCCAGCAGCTATACGGCCCAGGCGAGAAATGAAAAACTGTTTTTT
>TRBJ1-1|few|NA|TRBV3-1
CASSQDALMNTEAFF
TGTGCCAGCAGCCAAGACGCACTAATGAACACTGAAGCTTTCTTT
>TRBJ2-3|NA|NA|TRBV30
CAWGRITDTQYF
TGTGCCTGGGGCCGGATCACAGATACGCAGTATTTT
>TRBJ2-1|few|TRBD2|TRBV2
CASARGRGTSGGPSSYNEQFF
TGTGCCAGCGCCCGAGGGAGGGGGACTAGCGGGGGCCCCAGCTCCTACAATGAGCAGTTCTTC
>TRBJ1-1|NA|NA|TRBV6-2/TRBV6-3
CATLKETANTEAFF
TGTGCCACCTTGAAAGAGACAGCGAACACTGAAGCTTTCTTT
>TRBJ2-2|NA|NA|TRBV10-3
CAIGEGKRPSGELFF
TGTGCCATCGGTGAGGGGAAAAGGCCTTCCGGGGAGCTGTTTTTT
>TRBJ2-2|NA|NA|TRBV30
CAWSVRGYTGELFF
TGTGCCTGGAGTGTACGGGGATACACCGGGGAGCTGTTTTTT
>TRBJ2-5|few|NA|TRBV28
CASSLGAPSVGYF
TGTGCCAGCAGTTTAGGGGCCCCGTCGGTAGGGTACTTC
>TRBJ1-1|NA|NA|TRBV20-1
CSGQRAPNTEAFF
TGCAGTGGTCAAAGGGCCCCAAACACTGAAGCTTTCTTT
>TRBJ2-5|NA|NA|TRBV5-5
CASSLLGKKTQYF
TGTGCCAGCAGCTTGTTGGGAAAAAAGACCCAGTACTTC
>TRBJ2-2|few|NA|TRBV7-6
CASSLDVDPNTGELFF
TGTGCCAGCAGCTTAGATGTGGATCCGAACACCGGGGAGCTGTTTTTT
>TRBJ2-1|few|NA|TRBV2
CASSRRDKGSYNEQFF
TGTGCCAGCAGCCGGCGGGACAAGGGCTCCTACAATGAGCAGTTCTTC
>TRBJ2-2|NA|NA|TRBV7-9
CASSFSISGELFF
TGTGCCAGCAGCTTCTCGATTTCCGGGGAGCTGTTTTTT
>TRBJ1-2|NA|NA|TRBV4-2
CASSQRQVASLNGYTF
TGTGCCAGCAGCCAGAGACAGGTGGCTAGTTTAAATGGCTACACCTTC
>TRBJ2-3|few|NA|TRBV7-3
CASSFHPGHTSTDTQYF
TGTGCCAGCAGCTTTCATCCGGGACACACTAGCACAGATACGCAGTATTTT
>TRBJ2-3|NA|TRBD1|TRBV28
CASSFHRGLGTDTQYF
TGTGCCAGCAGTTTCCACAGGGGGCTGGGCACAGATACGCAGTATTTT
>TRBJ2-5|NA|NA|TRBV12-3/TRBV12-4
CASSFVTWRETQYF
TGTGCCAGCAGTTTCGTGACCTGGCGGGAGACCCAGTACTTC
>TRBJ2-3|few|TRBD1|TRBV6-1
CASSLGQGKGADTQYF
TGTGCCAGCAGCCTGGGACAGGGCAAAGGTGCCGATACGCAGTATTTT
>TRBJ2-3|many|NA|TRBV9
CASSVATDTQYF
TGTGCCAGCAGCGTAGCCACGGATACGCAGTATTTT
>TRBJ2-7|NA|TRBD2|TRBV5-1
CASSRGDLDSYEQYF
TGCGCCAGCAGCCGGGGGGACCTAGACTCCTACGAGCAGTACTTC
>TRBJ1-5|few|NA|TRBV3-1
CASSQGYRRGGNQPQHF
TGTGCCAGCAGCCAAGGCTACCGAAGGGGTGGCAATCAGCCCCAGCATTTT
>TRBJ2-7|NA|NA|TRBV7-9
CASSLAPQSEQYF
TGTGCCAGCAGCTTAGCCCCCCAAAGCGAGCAGTACTTC
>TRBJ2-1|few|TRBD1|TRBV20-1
CSARRDRVNEQFF
TGCAGTGCTCGCCGGGACAGGGTAAATGAGCAGTTCTTC
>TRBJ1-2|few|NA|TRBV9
CASSPGGGEDYGYTF
TGTGCCAGCAGCCCCGGGGGGGGCGAAGATTATGGCTACACCTTC
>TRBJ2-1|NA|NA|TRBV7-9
CAGRRGRDNEQFF
TGTGCCGGTCGTCGTGGGCGCGACAATGAGCAGTTCTTC
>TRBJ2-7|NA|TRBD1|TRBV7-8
CASSLRTGLYEQYF
TGTGCCAGCAGCTTACGGACAGGACTTTACGAGCAGTACTTC
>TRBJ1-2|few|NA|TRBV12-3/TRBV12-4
CASSLQGGGYTF
TGTGCCAGCAGTCTCCAGGGCGGTGGCTACACCTTC